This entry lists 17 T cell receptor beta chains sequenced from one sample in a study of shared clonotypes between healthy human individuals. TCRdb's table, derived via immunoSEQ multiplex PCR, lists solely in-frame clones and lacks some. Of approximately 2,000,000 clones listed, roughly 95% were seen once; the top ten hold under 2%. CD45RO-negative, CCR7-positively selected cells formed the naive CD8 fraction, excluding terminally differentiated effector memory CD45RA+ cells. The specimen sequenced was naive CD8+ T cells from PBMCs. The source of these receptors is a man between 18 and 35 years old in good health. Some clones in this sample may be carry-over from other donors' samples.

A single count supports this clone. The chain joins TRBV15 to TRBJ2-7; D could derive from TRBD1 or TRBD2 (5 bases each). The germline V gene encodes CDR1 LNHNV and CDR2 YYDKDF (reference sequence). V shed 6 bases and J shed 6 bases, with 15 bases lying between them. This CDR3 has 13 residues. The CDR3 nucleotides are TGTGCCACCAGGGGGACCACCCGGGGCGAGCAGTACTTC. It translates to CATRGTTRGEQYF.

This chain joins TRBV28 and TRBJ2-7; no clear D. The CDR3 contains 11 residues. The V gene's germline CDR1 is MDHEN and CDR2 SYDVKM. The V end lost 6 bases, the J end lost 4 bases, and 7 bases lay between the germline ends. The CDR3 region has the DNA TGTGCCAGCAGGGATACGTACGAGCAGTACTTC. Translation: CASRDTYEQYF.

The CDR3 protein is CSVATGALNEQFF. In DNA, the CDR3 is TGCAGCGTTGCAACAGGGGCGTTGAATGAGCAGTTCTTC. V is TRBV29-1 and J is TRBJ2-1; 7 positions match TRBD1. V gave up 4 bases and J gave up 7 bases; unmatched junction bases: 7. The CDR3 extends over 13 amino acids. The germline gives CDR1 SQVTM, CDR2 ANQGSEA.

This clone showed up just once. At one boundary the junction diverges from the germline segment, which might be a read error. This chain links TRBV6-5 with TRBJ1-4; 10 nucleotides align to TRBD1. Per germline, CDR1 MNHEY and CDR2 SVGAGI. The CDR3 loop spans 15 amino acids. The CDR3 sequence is CASSDSGQGNEKLFF. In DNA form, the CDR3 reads TGTGCCAGCAGTGACTCGGGACAGGGGAATGAAAAACTGTTTTTT.

The CDR3 region is CASSQDRGGVGANVLTF. The CDR3 region has the DNA TGTGCCAGCAGCCAAGATCGTGGCGGGGTAGGGGCCAACGTCCTGACTTTC. The gene calls are TRBV4-2 and TRBJ2-6, with TRBD2 as a possible D gene (6 bases). Germline CDR1 LGHNA, CDR2 YNFKEQ. Between the trimmed V and J ends, which lost 0 bases and 4 bases, there was a span of 13 bases. This CDR3 has 17 amino acids.

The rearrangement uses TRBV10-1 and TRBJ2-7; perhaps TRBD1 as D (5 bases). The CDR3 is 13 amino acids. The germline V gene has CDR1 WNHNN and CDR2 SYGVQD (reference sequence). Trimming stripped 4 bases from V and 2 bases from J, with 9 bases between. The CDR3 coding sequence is TGCGCCAGCAGTGCCCCAGGGACCTACGAGCAGTACTTC. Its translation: CASSAPGTYEQYF.

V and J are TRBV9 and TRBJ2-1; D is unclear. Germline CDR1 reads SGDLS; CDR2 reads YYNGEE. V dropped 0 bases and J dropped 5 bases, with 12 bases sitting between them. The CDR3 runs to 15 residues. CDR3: CASSVGSLFNNEQFF. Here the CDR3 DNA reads TGTGCCAGCAGCGTAGGCAGCCTGTTTAACAATGAGCAGTTCTTC.

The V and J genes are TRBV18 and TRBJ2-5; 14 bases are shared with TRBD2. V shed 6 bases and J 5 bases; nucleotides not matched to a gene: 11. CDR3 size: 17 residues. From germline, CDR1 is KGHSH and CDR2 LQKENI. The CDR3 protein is CASSKPGLAGVAETQYF. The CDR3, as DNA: TGTGCCAGCTCGAAGCCGGGACTAGCGGGAGTTGCGGAGACCCAGTACTTC.

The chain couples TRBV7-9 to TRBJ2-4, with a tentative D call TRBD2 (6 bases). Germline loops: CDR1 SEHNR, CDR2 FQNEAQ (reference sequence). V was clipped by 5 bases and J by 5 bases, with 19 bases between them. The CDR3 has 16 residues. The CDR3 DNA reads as TGTGCCAGCAGCGACCGGAGGGAATCTGTCGAAAACATTCAGTACTTC. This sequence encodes CASSDRRESVENIQYF.

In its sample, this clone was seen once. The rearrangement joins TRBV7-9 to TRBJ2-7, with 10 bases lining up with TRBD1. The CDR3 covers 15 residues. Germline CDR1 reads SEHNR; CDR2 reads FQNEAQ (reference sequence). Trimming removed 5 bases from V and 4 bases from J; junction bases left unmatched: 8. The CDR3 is CASSATPDRGYEQYF. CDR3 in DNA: TGTGCCAGCAGCGCAACACCGGACAGGGGGTACGAGCAGTACTTC. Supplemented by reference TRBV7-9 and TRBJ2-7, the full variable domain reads DTGVSQNPRHKITKRGQNVTFRCDPISEHNRLYWYRQTLGQGPEFLTYFQNEAQLEKSRLLSDRFSAERPKGSFSTLEIQRTEQGDSAMYLCASSATPDRGYEQYFGPGTRLTVT.

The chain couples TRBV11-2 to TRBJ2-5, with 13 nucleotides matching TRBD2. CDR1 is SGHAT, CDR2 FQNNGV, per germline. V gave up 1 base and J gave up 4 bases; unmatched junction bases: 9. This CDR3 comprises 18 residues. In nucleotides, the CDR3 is TGTGCCAGCAGCTTAGGGACTAGCGGGAGTCTTTGGGGAGAGACCCAGTACTTC. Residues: CASSLGTSGSLWGETQYF.

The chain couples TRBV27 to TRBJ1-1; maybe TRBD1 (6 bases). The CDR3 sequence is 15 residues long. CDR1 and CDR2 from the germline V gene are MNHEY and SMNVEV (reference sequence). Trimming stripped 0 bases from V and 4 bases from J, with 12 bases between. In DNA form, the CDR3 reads TGTGCCAGCAGTTTATCGATGGGGGGGGCCACTGAAGCTTTCTTT. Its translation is CASSLSMGGATEAFF.

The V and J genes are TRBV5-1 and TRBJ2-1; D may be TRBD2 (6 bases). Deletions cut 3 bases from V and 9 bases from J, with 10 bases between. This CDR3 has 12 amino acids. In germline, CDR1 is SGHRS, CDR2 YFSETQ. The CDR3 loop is CASSWDLGEQFF. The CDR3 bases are TGCGCCAGCAGCTGGGACTTGGGTGAGCAGTTCTTC. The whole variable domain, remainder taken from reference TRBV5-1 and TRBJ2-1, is KAGVTQTPRYLIKTRGQQVTLSCSPISGHRSVSWYQQTPGQGLQFLFEYFSETQRNKGNFPGRFSGRQFSNSRSEMNVSTLELGDSALYLCASSWDLGEQFFGPGTRLTVL.

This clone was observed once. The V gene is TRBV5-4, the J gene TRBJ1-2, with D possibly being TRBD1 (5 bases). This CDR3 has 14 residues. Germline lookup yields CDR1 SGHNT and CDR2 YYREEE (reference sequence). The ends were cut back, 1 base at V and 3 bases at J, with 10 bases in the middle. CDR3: CASSLWGGDYGYTF. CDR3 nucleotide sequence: TGTGCCAGCAGCTTGTGGGGCGGCGACTATGGCTACACCTTC.

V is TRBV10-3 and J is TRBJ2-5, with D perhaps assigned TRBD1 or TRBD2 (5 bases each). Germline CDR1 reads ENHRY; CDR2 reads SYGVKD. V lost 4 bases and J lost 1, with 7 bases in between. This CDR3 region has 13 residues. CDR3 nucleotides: TGTGCCATCAGTGGTGGGGGCCAAGAGACCCAGTACTTC. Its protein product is CAISGGGQETQYF.

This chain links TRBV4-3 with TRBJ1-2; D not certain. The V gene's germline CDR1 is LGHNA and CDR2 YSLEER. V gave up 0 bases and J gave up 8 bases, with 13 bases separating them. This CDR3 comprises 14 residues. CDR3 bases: TGCGCCAGCAGCCAAGATAGGGTGACCCCCGGCTACACCTTC. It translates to CASSQDRVTPGYTF.

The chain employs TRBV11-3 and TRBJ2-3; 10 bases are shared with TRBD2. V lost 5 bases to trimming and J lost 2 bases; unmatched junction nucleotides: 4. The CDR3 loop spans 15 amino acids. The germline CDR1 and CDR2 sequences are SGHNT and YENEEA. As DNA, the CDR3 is TGTGCCAGCAGCAAGACTAGCGGGTTCACAGATACGCAGTATTTT. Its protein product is CASSKTSGFTDTQYF.